Sequencing of this T cell receptor (beta chain) was carried out in a study of human T cells and chemical hapten exposure. This clonotype occurred many times. Documented time point: pre-sensitization, week 0. The treatment: therapeutic diphenylcyclopropenone sensitization with weekly scalp DPC. Extraction yielded total RNA from whole blood (unfractionated). Trimming took 5 bases from V and 0 from J, leaving 13 bases between them. This CDR3 spans 15 amino acids. Looked up from germline, CDR1 is SGHVS and CDR2 is FQNEAQ. TCRdb analysed the RACE reads with MiXCR anew, one entry per CDR3 protein. The table lists roughly 380,000 distinct CDR3 sequences, roughly 4.6% of them singletons.

This specimen was whole blood, taken in connection with sensitization to the hapten diphenylcyclopropenone (DPC). This clonotype originated in a woman between 45 and 60 years old with alopecia areata. Some clones in this sample may be carry-over from other donors' samples. This chain connects TRBV7-8 to TRBJ1-1; tentatively, D is TRBD1 (5 bases). CDR3 nucleotide sequence: TGTGCCAGCAGCCCTGGGCAGGGAGTGAACACTGAAGCTTTCTTT. This codes for CASSPGQGVNTEAFF.